These 17 T cell receptor beta chains were sequenced from one sample in a study of shared clonotypes between healthy human individuals. Naive CD8 cells were CD45RO-negative, positively selected for CCR7, excluding terminally differentiated effector memory CD45RA+ cells. Assay used: immunoSEQ multiplex PCR; TCRdb lists only in-frame clones, some missing. The sample shows more than 500,000 clones, roughly 96% of them seen only once. What was sequenced was naive CD8+ T cells sorted from blood. The receptor source for this set is a woman in her twenties or thirties in good health.

This chain links TRBV27 with TRBJ2-1, with D possibly being TRBD1 or TRBD2 (5 bases each). Germline CDR1 MNHEY, CDR2 SMNVEV (reference sequence). Trimming stripped 2 bases from V and 4 bases from J, with 12 bases between. The length of the CDR3 is 15 residues. The CDR3 protein is CASSLRGVVYNEQFF. The DNA for the CDR3 is TGTGCCAGCAGTTTACGAGGGGTGGTATACAATGAGCAGTTCTTC.

This clone appeared a single time. This CDR3 is also generated by other DNA sequences in the sample. In DNA form, the CDR3 reads TGTGCCAGCAGCTTTGGAGGGAATGAAAAACTGTTTTTT. This encodes CASSFGGNEKLFF. V usage is TRBV7-9 and J usage is TRBJ1-4; D is uncertain. This CDR3 is built from 13 residues. The germline V gene encodes CDR1 SEHNR and CDR2 FQNEAQ (reference sequence). Trimming left V 3 bases short and J 5 bases short, with 7 bases between.

The chain couples TRBV11-2 to TRBJ2-2; perhaps TRBD1 as D (6 bases). The germline gives CDR1 SGHAT, CDR2 FQNNGV. This CDR3 has 13 amino acids. Trimming shortened V by 5 bases and J by 7 bases, and 11 bases separated the two germline ends. The CDR3 spells CASSQGYGGELFF. DNA of the CDR3: TGTGCCAGCAGCCAGGGGTATGGCGGGGAGCTGTTTTTT.

J is TRBJ2-7 and V is TRBV6-5; TRBD2 aligns across 7 bases. V dropped 7 bases and J dropped 4; count of bases not matched to a gene: 10. The CDR3 length is 14 residues. Per the germline V gene, CDR1 is MNHEY and CDR2 is SVGAGI. In DNA form, the CDR3 reads TGTGCCAGCACCCCTTCGACTAGCTTGTACGAGCAGTACTTC. Amino acid sequence: CASTPSTSLYEQYF.

This clone has only one observation. The chain links TRBV4-1 to TRBJ1-1; TRBD1 agrees at 9 bases. CDR1 and CDR2 (germline): MGHRA, YSYEKL. V trimming: 4 bases; J trimming: 4 bases; junction bases outside the gene matches: 1. The CDR3 sequence is 13 residues long. As DNA, the CDR3 is TGCGCCAGCAGCCGGACAGGGGCCACTGAAGCTTTCTTT. Encoded protein: CASSRTGATEAFF.

The chain is built from TRBV5-1 and TRBJ1-1; tentative D call: TRBD1 (5 bases). The V gene lost 1 base and the J gene lost 5 bases, with 9 bases spanning the gap. The CDR3 covers 13 residues. Germline CDR1 SGHRS, CDR2 YFSETQ. This chain's CDR3 is CASSLSGPTEAFF. In DNA, the CDR3 is TGCGCCAGCAGCTTGTCGGGGCCTACTGAAGCTTTCTTT.

As to this clone: The sample carries other DNA sequences with the same CDR3. The chain recombines TRBV9 with TRBJ2-7, with D perhaps assigned TRBD1 or TRBD2 (5 bases each). The V and J ends lost 3 bases and 2 bases respectively, with 12 bases between them. This CDR3 is built from 14 residues. Germline-derived CDR1 and CDR2 are SGDLS and YYNGEE. The CDR3 DNA reads as TGTGCCAGCAGCGCCGGGACGGGAACCTACGAGCAGTACTTC. Residues: CASSAGTGTYEQYF.

The chain couples TRBV27 to TRBJ1-1, with D unresolved. Germline lookup yields CDR1 MNHEY and CDR2 SMNVEV (reference sequence). CDR3 length: 13 residues. Trimming pared 3 bases from V and 6 bases from J, leaving 11 bases between. CDR3 protein: CASSFTKGAEAFF. The CDR3 coding sequence is TGTGCCAGCAGTTTCACCAAGGGAGCTGAAGCTTTCTTT.

J is TRBJ2-5 and V is TRBV5-1; tentative D call: TRBD1 (6 bases). CDR3 length: 15 amino acids. V lost 5 bases and J 4 bases, leaving 18 bases between the germline ends. Germline CDR1 reads SGHRS; CDR2 reads YFSETQ. DNA for the CDR3: TGCGCCAGCAGTTATTACTCAGGGGTTCGAGAGACCCAGTACTTC. Its translation is CASSYYSGVRETQYF. The whole variable domain, filled in from reference TRBV5-1 and TRBJ2-5, reads KAGVTQTPRYLIKTRGQQVTLSCSPISGHRSVSWYQQTPGQGLQFLFEYFSETQRNKGNFPGRFSGRQFSNSRSEMNVSTLELGDSALYLCASSYYSGVRETQYFGPGTRLLVL.

The chain couples TRBV7-8 to TRBJ2-7; D is uncertain. Germline V gives CDR1 SGHVS, CDR2 FQNEAQ. With 1 base removed from V and 4 bases from J, the gap between germline ends came to 11 bases. CDR3 length: 14 residues. DNA for the CDR3: TGTGCCAGCAGCTTAGACTTCCCCCCGTACGAGCAGTACTTC. Its protein product is CASSLDFPPYEQYF.

This sequence joins TRBV9 and TRBJ2-2, with TRBD2 matching 10 bases. Germline V gene lookup returns CDR1 SGDLS and CDR2 YYNGEE. The junction had 3 bases not matched to a gene; V was cut back by 4 bases and J by 3 bases. The CDR3 sequence is 15 residues long. The CDR3 loop is CASSITSGDTGELFF. The CDR3 DNA is TGTGCCAGCAGCATTACTAGCGGGGACACCGGGGAGCTGTTTTTT. Supplemented by reference TRBV9 and TRBJ2-2, the full variable domain reads DSGVTQTPKHLITATGQRVTLRCSPRSGDLSVYWYQQSLDQGLQFLIQYYNGEERAKGNILERFSAQQFPDLHSELNLSSLELGDSALYFCASSITSGDTGELFFGEGSRLTVL.

This rearrangement joins TRBV29-1 to TRBJ1-2; perhaps TRBD1 as D (5 bases). CDR3 size: 15 residues. Trimming cost V 6 bases and J 2 bases, with 19 bases left between them. Germline CDR1 reads SQVTM; CDR2 reads ANQGSEA. The CDR3, as DNA: TGCAGCGTCCCGTCGGGGGAGATACCAAACTATGGCTACACCTTC. Its translation: CSVPSGEIPNYGYTF.

V and J are TRBV28 and TRBJ1-2; D call uncertain. CDR3 length equals 15 residues. The germline gives CDR1 MDHEN, CDR2 SYDVKM. The ends were cut back, 2 bases at V and 4 bases at J, with 14 bases in the middle. The CDR3 DNA follows: TGTGCCAGCAGTTTAGAAAGAGACCTCTCCTATGGCTACACCTTC. It codes for CASSLERDLSYGYTF.

As to this clone: The same CDR3 arises from other DNA sequences in this sample as well. The V and J genes are TRBV27 and TRBJ1-2, with unresolved D. V lost 0 bases and J 2 bases, leaving 4 bases between the germline ends. The germline CDR1 and CDR2 sequences are MNHEY and SMNVEV (reference sequence). This CDR3 has 13 amino acids. This CDR3 reads CASSLSPNYGYTF. CDR3 bases: TGTGCCAGCAGTTTATCACCCAACTATGGCTACACCTTC.

The CDR3 here is CSVREYLSDTQYF. For the CDR3, the DNA is TGCAGCGTCCGAGAGTACCTGTCAGATACGCAGTATTTT. The chain carries TRBV29-1 and TRBJ2-3; D gene ambiguous. The CDR3 totals 13 residues. Between the trimmed V and J ends, which lost 6 bases and 4 bases, there was a span of 14 bases. The germline CDR1 and CDR2 sequences are SQVTM and ANQGSEA.

The chain carries TRBV27 and TRBJ2-5; D gene ambiguous. Germline CDR1 is MNHEY and CDR2 is SMNVEV (reference sequence). V shed 0 bases and J shed 5 bases, with 13 bases lying between them. This CDR3 comprises 15 residues. CDR3: CASSLSKGSSETQYF. The CDR3 DNA sequence: TGTGCCAGCAGTTTATCGAAAGGTAGTTCGGAGACCCAGTACTTC.

The V and J genes are TRBV27 and TRBJ2-2; 10 bases are a match to TRBD1. Per germline, CDR1 MNHEY and CDR2 SMNVEV (reference sequence). Trimming took 1 base from V and 3 from J; bases not matched to a gene: 2. The CDR3 loop spans 16 amino acids. The CDR3 DNA follows: TGTGCCAGCAGTTTATTTGGGACAGGGGACACCGGGGAGCTGTTTTTT. This translates into CASSLFGTGDTGELFF.